The T cell receptor beta chain described here comes from a study of blood T cell repertoires in COVID-19. Study-level background: Samples of COVID-19 (acute and convalescent) were obtained from the United States, Italy and Spain.

This clone appeared once. In the original processing: Estimation of nucleated cell counts relied on the amplification of reference gene primers. Profiled with immunoSEQ multiplex PCR; TCRdb holds only in-frame clones, not every one. V, J and clone size are those of that table, while D and trimming were read from the DNA. The table has around 300,000 clones, approximately 86% seen once. This sequence was found in a woman aged 70-85 years with COVID-19, enrolled during active disease. The sample taken for sequencing was peripheral blood.

The CDR3 protein is CASKDGSSGNTIYF. DNA of the CDR3: TGTGCCAGCAAAGACGGGAGCTCTGGAAACACCATATATTTT. The chain links TRBV2 to TRBJ1-3; unclear D gene. In germline, CDR1 is SNHLY, CDR2 FYNNEI. The ends were cut back, 7 bases at V and 0 bases at J, with 10 bases in the middle. The CDR3 is 14 residues long.